The TCR beta chain under discussion was sequenced for a study of blood T cells in healthy people across ages. Study conclusions and caveats: Changes in expanded clonotypes were possibly confounded, as the CMV status of donors was unknown.

This clonotype was observed many times. Its antigen is unknown. Next came a second PCR, run for about 6 to 12 cycles, which used a sample-barcoded 5' primer along with a J-beta primer mix. In TCRdb, the 5' RACE reads were re-called with MiXCR into one record per CDR3 protein. The repertoire holds hundreds of thousands of distinct CDR3 sequences, with about 28% as singletons. The CDR3 loop spans 13 amino acids. Trimming took off 3 bases at V and 4 bases at J, with 12 bases between the two ends. In germline, CDR1 is DFQATT, CDR2 SNEGSKA (reference sequence). Each donor's blood draw was around 9.1 milliliters of peripheral blood. Every sample yielded at least 6 million isolated PBMCs.

This receptor was taken from a woman older than 75 in good health. The sample was blood. The genes are TRBV20-1 and TRBJ1-2; perhaps TRBD1 as D (6 bases). As DNA, the CDR3 is TGCAGTGCTAGGGAGGGGGGCCTCTATGGCTACACCTTC. The encoded protein is CSAREGGLYGYTF.